This T cell receptor (beta chain) was retrieved from a study of blood T cell repertoires in COVID-19. Germline assignment: CDR1 SGHVS and CDR2 FNYEAQ. The CDR3 is 15 amino acids. V lost 3 bases and J 0 bases, leaving 9 bases between the germline ends. The table came from immunoSEQ multiplex PCR; TCRdb's copy has only in-frame clones and leaves some out. The sample has around 160,000 clones, 80% to 85% seen once; the top ten hold more than 5%. The sequencing sample was made of PBMCs or T cells enriched from blood (not recorded which). The TCR sequence derives from a woman in her fifties or sixties who had been exposed to COVID-19. V gene TRBV7-6 combines with J gene TRBJ2-1; TRBD1 might be the D (6 bases). CDR3 coding DNA: TGTGCCAGCAGCTTCCGGGACAACTCCTACAATGAGCAGTTCTTC. Translation gives CASSFRDNSYNEQFF.